This T cell receptor (beta chain) was identified during a study of STAT5B mutations in CD4+ large granular lymphocyte leukemia. Trimming pared 0 bases from V and 0 bases from J, leaving 8 bases between. Germline CDR1 GTSNPN, CDR2 SVGIG (reference sequence). The CDR3 totals 14 residues. Clones were read by immunoSEQ multiplex PCR, and TCRdb kept only the in-frame ones, dropping some. The repertoire holds around 2,000 clones, with 80% to 90% as singletons. Sequencing used PBMCs. The clonotype was recovered from a woman aged 70-85 years with CD4+ T-cell large granular lymphocyte leukemia. The chain couples TRBV30 to TRBJ1-1; D ambiguous. The CDR3, as DNA: TGTGCCTGGAGTGTCCGGTCAATGAACACTGAAGCTTTCTTT. It encodes CAWSVRSMNTEAFF.